One sample yielded the 30 T cell receptor beta chains listed below, sequenced in a study of shared clonotypes between healthy human individuals. Sequencing was performed with immunoSEQ multiplex PCR; in TCRdb, only in-frame clones are kept and a portion is missing. The table lists about a million clones, about 80% of them singletons. Input material: memory CD4+ T cells sorted from blood. Specified subset: CD45RA-negative fraction. The origin of the receptors is a man between 18 and 35 years old in good health.

This chain connects TRBV4-3 to TRBJ2-1; D is unclear. Germline CDR1 and CDR2: LGHNA and YSLEER. The CDR3 runs to 15 residues. The V end lost 0 bases, the J end lost 8 bases, and 14 bases lay between the germline ends. CDR3 sequence reads: CASSQEPVAIDEQFF. CDR3 coding DNA: TGCGCCAGCAGCCAAGAACCGGTGGCGATCGATGAGCAGTTCTTC.

This clone was counted only a few times. The chain has TRBV14 and TRBJ1-6; D not resolved. Germline V gives CDR1 SGHDN, CDR2 FVKESK. Trimming shortened V by 4 bases and J by 2 bases, and 6 bases separated the two germline ends. The CDR3 runs 14 residues. CDR3 region: CASSLFTYNSPLHF. The CDR3 nucleotides are TGTGCCAGCAGCCTCTTCACCTATAATTCACCCCTCCACTTT.

The chain has TRBV9 and TRBJ2-3; unclear D gene. Trimming took off 0 bases at V and 2 bases at J, with 10 bases between the two ends. The CDR3 contains 15 residues. Per germline, CDR1 SGDLS and CDR2 YYNGEE. DNA for the CDR3: TGTGCCAGCAGCGTAGGCGTGTCTAACACAGATACGCAGTATTTT. It translates to CASSVGVSNTDTQYF.

A remark on this clone: Other DNA sequences in this specimen translate into the identical CDR3. The chain links TRBV5-1 to TRBJ1-6; TRBD1 matches 9 bases. The V segment lost 3 bases and the J segment 7 bases; nucleotides outside the gene matches: 2. CDR1 is SGHRS, CDR2 YFSETQ, per germline. The CDR3 covers 14 residues. The CDR3 here is CASSSGTGNSPLHF. In nucleotides, the CDR3 is TGCGCCAGCAGCTCAGGGACAGGGAATTCACCCCTCCACTTT.

V usage is TRBV6-6 and J usage is TRBJ2-1; D is tentatively TRBD1 or TRBD2 (5 bases each). Germline loops: CDR1 MNHNY, CDR2 SVGAGI (reference sequence). This CDR3 has 14 residues. Trimming shortened V by 6 bases and J by 6 bases, and 15 bases separated the two germline ends. The CDR3 region is CASRQDGGPNEQFF. The CDR3 DNA reads as TGTGCCAGCAGACAGGATGGGGGACCCAATGAGCAGTTCTTC.

The CDR3 region is CASSQDGARGQSYNSPLHF. As DNA, the CDR3 is TGCGCCAGCAGCCAAGACGGAGCTAGGGGACAGTCGTATAATTCACCCCTCCACTTT. The chain couples TRBV4-1 to TRBJ1-6; 7 nucleotides agree with TRBD1. The CDR3 spans 19 residues. Germline lookup yields CDR1 MGHRA and CDR2 YSYEKL. J lost 4 bases, V lost 0 bases, and 12 bases had no gene match.

CDR3 sequence: CASSLAGLPNEQYF. The CDR3 coding sequence is TGTGCCAGCAGCTTGGCGGGACTCCCAAACGAGCAGTACTTC. The chain employs TRBV7-2 and TRBJ2-7; a weak D match, TRBD2 (6 bases). Deletions cut 3 bases from V and 5 bases from J, with 14 bases between. The CDR3 totals 14 residues. Per germline, CDR1 SGHTA and CDR2 FQGNSA.

The chain uses TRBV6-1 and TRBJ1-6; 8 nucleotides align to TRBD1. The germline V gene encodes CDR1 MNHNS and CDR2 SASEGT. The CDR3 sequence is 15 residues long. Trimming cost V 8 bases and J 10 bases; bases outside gene matches: 13. The DNA for the CDR3 is TGTGCCAGCCGACCCCCGCAGGGGGCTGGGTCACCCCTCCACTTT. Translating it yields CASRPPQGAGSPLHF.

This clone came up a few times. The rearrangement joins TRBV30 to TRBJ1-3, with no clear D. CDR1 and CDR2 (germline): GTSNPN, SVGIG (reference sequence). Between the trimmed V and J ends, which lost 2 bases and 0 bases, there was a span of 5 bases. The CDR3 contains 13 residues. The CDR3 region has the DNA TGTGCCTGGAGTAGGATCTCTGGAAACACCATATATTTT. Protein sequence: CAWSRISGNTIYF.

The genes are TRBV5-1 and TRBJ1-3; D is perhaps TRBD1 (6 bases). V lost 7 bases and J lost 1, with 12 bases in between. This CDR3 is built from 14 residues. Germline assignment: CDR1 SGHRS and CDR2 YFSETQ. CDR3 region: CASLHRESGNTIYF. The CDR3 DNA is TGCGCCAGCTTACACAGGGAATCTGGAAACACCATATATTTT.

The chain joins TRBV2 to TRBJ1-1, with 8 bases fitting TRBD1. This CDR3 region has 15 residues. V lost 3 bases and J lost 0; bases outside the gene matches: 3. CDR1 is SNHLY, CDR2 FYNNEI, per germline. The CDR3 sequence is CASSERTGMNTEAFF. CDR3 in DNA: TGTGCCAGCAGTGAGAGGACAGGGATGAACACTGAAGCTTTCTTT.

This clone was detected only a few times. Written as DNA, the CDR3 is TGCGCCAGCAGCTTTGACGCGGCCTCCTACAATGAGCAGTTCTTC. Translating it yields CASSFDAASYNEQFF. The rearrangement links TRBV5-1 to TRBJ2-1; no clear D. The V gene lost 2 bases and the J gene lost 0 bases, with 9 bases spanning the gap. Germline V gene data show CDR1 as SGHRS and CDR2 as YFSETQ. The CDR3 is 15 residues long.

The gene calls are TRBV5-1 and TRBJ2-4, with TRBD1 matching 7 bases. The junction had 11 bases not matched to a gene; V was cut back by 5 bases and J by 0 bases. Germline V gene lookup returns CDR1 SGHRS and CDR2 YFSETQ. This CDR3 region has 17 residues. The CDR3 region has the DNA TGCGCCAGCAGGTGGCAGGGGGAGAACCTAGCCAAAAACATTCAGTACTTC. Protein product: CASRWQGENLAKNIQYF.

The genes are TRBV5-4 and TRBJ2-1; tentatively, D is TRBD2 (6 bases). The CDR3 loop spans 16 amino acids. V dropped 3 bases and J dropped 5 bases, with 18 bases sitting between them. Looked up from germline, CDR1 is SGHNT and CDR2 is YYREEE (reference sequence). CDR3 bases: TGTGCCAGCAGCTCCGGGGGATTAGCCTCTAACAATGAGCAGTTCTTC. This encodes CASSSGGLASNNEQFF.

This chain links TRBV9 with TRBJ2-1; D may be TRBD1 (5 bases). Looked up from germline, CDR1 is SGDLS and CDR2 is YYNGEE. Deletions cut 2 bases from V and 9 bases from J, with 9 bases between. This CDR3 is built from 12 residues. The CDR3 DNA reads TGTGCCAGCAGCGTCCCAGGGCCTGAGCAGTTCTTC. Protein product: CASSVPGPEQFF.

The chain employs TRBV7-2 and TRBJ1-5; D is unresolved. Trimming removed 1 base at V and 1 base at J, with 14 bases between. Germline lookup yields CDR1 SGHTA and CDR2 FQGNSA. The CDR3 has 17 amino acids. The DNA of the CDR3 is TGTGCCAGCAGCTTAGTGGCGGGGATGCGAAGCAATCAGCCCCAGCATTTT. Translating it yields CASSLVAGMRSNQPQHF.

V and J are TRBV28 and TRBJ1-2; TRBD1 agrees at 7 bases. This CDR3 has 16 residues. Germline CDR1 MDHEN, CDR2 SYDVKM. Trimming cost V 1 base and J 0 bases; bases outside gene matches: 5. CDR3 loop: CASSLLKGQTNYGYTF. The DNA of the CDR3 is TGTGCCAGCAGTTTATTAAAGGGACAGACTAACTATGGCTACACCTTC.

The chain joins TRBV14 to TRBJ2-7; D possibly corresponds to TRBD1 (6 bases). With 2 bases removed from V and 2 bases from J, the gap between germline ends came to 13 bases. The CDR3 is 15 residues long. The V gene's germline CDR1 is SGHDN and CDR2 FVKESK. The CDR3 coding sequence is TGTGCCAGCAGCCAACGCCTCAGGGGAGCCTACGAGCAGTACTTC. Residues: CASSQRLRGAYEQYF.

This rearrangement joins TRBV23-1 to TRBJ1-2; weak D call: TRBD1 (6 bases). TRBV23-1 counts as an open reading frame of uncertain function. Trimming left V 0 bases short and J 4 bases short, with 21 bases between. The CDR3 covers 18 residues. The CDR3 sequence is CASSQSPCNGTSSYGYTF. The DNA for the CDR3 is TGCGCCAGCAGTCAATCTCCTTGCAACGGGACATCTAGCTATGGCTACACCTTC.

Details on this clone: The same CDR3 also results from other DNA sequences found in this sample. CDR3 sequence reads: CASSESGRETQYF. Written as DNA, the CDR3 is TGCGCCAGCAGTGAAAGCGGGAGAGAGACCCAGTACTTC. V is TRBV10-1 and J is TRBJ2-5, with 8 bases fitting TRBD2. V was clipped by 3 bases and J by 4 bases; unmatched bases: 1. CDR1 is WNHNN and CDR2 is SYGVQD in the germline V gene (reference sequence). This CDR3 comprises 13 residues.

Many counts were recorded for this clone. V and J are TRBV11-3 and TRBJ1-1; perhaps TRBD1 as D (5 bases). CDR1 and CDR2 from the germline V gene are SGHNT and YENEEA. V lost 5 bases and J 11 bases, leaving 18 bases between the germline ends. The CDR3 has 13 residues. CDR3 nucleotide sequence: TGTGCCAGCAGCGCCGGGGGAGGGGCGCCTGCTTTCTTT. It yields the protein CASSAGGGAPAFF.

Concerning this clone itself: In the same sample, other DNA sequences code for this CDR3. V usage is TRBV27 and J usage is TRBJ1-6; TRBD1 aligns across 12 bases. The V gene's germline CDR1 is MNHEY and CDR2 SMNVEV (reference sequence). There are 16 residues in the CDR3. V was clipped by 3 bases and J by 7 bases; unmatched bases: 4. The CDR3 sequence is CASSFSGTGGNSPLHF. CDR3 bases: TGTGCCAGCAGTTTTTCTGGGACAGGGGGCAATTCACCCCTCCACTTT.

This clone was recorded once. V and J are TRBV27 and TRBJ2-7; D remains unclear. Trimming pared 3 bases from V and 0 bases from J, leaving 9 bases between. From germline, CDR1 is MNHEY and CDR2 SMNVEV (reference sequence). CDR3 length equals 14 residues. CDR3 DNA: TGTGCCAGCAGTTTCCGCACGAGCTCCTACGAGCAGTACTTC. It translates to CASSFRTSSYEQYF.

In its sample, this clone was seen many times. The CDR3 coding sequence is TGTGCCAGCTCTTTCTCCCAAGCGGCCTCCTACAATGAGCAGTTCTTC. Translation gives CASSFSQAASYNEQFF. The chain combines TRBV2 with TRBJ2-1; D perhaps matches TRBD2 (5 bases). Looked up from germline, CDR1 is SNHLY and CDR2 is FYNNEI. Trimming stripped 8 bases from V and 0 bases from J, with 17 bases between. This CDR3 spans 16 amino acids.

This rearrangement joins TRBV14 to TRBJ2-1; D may match TRBD1 or TRBD2 (6 bases each). The CDR3 spans 17 residues. The germline gives CDR1 SGHDN, CDR2 FVKESK. The V and J ends lost 5 bases and 5 bases respectively, with 22 bases between them. This CDR3 is CASSVRRGVALNNEQFF. The CDR3 DNA sequence: TGTGCCAGCAGCGTAAGAAGGGGGGTAGCCCTCAACAATGAGCAGTTCTTC.

CDR3 region: CAWSQDRETQYF. In nucleotides, the CDR3 is TGTGCCTGGAGTCAGGACAGAGAGACCCAGTACTTC. J is TRBJ2-5 and V is TRBV30, with D maybe TRBD1 (6 bases). CDR1 is GTSNPN and CDR2 is SVGIG in the germline V gene (reference sequence). V lost 2 bases, J lost 4 bases, and 8 bases lay in between. CDR3 length: 12 residues.

There are many counts of this clone. Other DNA sequences in this specimen translate into the identical CDR3. This chain connects TRBV18 to TRBJ2-5, with D unresolved. This CDR3 has 12 residues. V lost 3 bases, J lost 2 bases, and 4 bases lay in between. Germline loops: CDR1 KGHSH, CDR2 LQKENI. The CDR3 is CASSPTQETQYF. DNA of the CDR3: TGTGCCAGCTCACCCACACAAGAGACCCAGTACTTC.

This clone was recorded once. The chain joins TRBV2 to TRBJ2-3, with D maybe TRBD2 (5 bases). The V gene's germline CDR1 is SNHLY and CDR2 FYNNEI. This CDR3 has 15 residues. V lost 1 base to trimming and J lost 3 bases, with 11 bases between them. DNA for the CDR3: TGTGCCAGCAGTGAAGTGAGGGAGAGGACAGATACGCAGTATTTT. Translated, it gives CASSEVRERTDTQYF.

V and J are TRBV7-6 and TRBJ1-5; 9 nucleotides line up with TRBD1. V shed 1 base, J shed 2 bases, and the junction held 6 bases outside the gene matches. CDR3 size: 17 residues. Germline V gene lookup returns CDR1 SGHVS and CDR2 FNYEAQ. CDR3 nucleotides: TGTGCCAGCAGCTTAGGGGGGACAGGGAGGGGCAATCAGCCCCAGCATTTT. It codes for CASSLGGTGRGNQPQHF.

The V gene is TRBV19, the J gene TRBJ1-5; TRBD1 agrees at 7 bases. After removal of 6 bases from V and 0 bases from J, the junction contained 2 bases not matched to a gene. Germline V gives CDR1 LNHDA, CDR2 SQIVND (reference sequence). The CDR3 is 14 residues long. The CDR3: CASRTGHSNQPQHF. The CDR3 DNA sequence: TGTGCCAGTAGGACAGGGCATAGCAATCAGCCCCAGCATTTT.